Listed below are T cell receptor beta chains from one sample, sequenced in a study of blood T cell repertoires in COVID-19. Repertoires were generated with immunoSEQ multiplex PCR, while TCRdb's copy carries only in-frame clones and drops some. The sample consists of 150,000 to 200,000 clones, approximately 88% of them appearing once. Sequences were obtained from PBMCs or T cells enriched from blood (not recorded which). These receptors came from a woman under 30 who had recovered from COVID-19. The CDR3 runs from the conserved cysteine through the conserved F or W. The D gene is left open where the match is weak. Not every row has a clone size; where given, it reads once, few, many or a size class.

j_call: TRBJ1-2
clone_size: NA
d_call: TRBD1
v_call: TRBV28
cdr3_nt: TGTGCCAGCAGTTTATTCTTAGGGACAGGGGACTATGGCTACACCTTC
cdr3_aa: CASSLFLGTGDYGYTF

j_call: TRBJ1-2
clone_size: NA
d_call: NA
v_call: TRBV20-1
cdr3_nt: TGCAGTGCTAGTAACCCGGACTTTTGGGGCTACACCTTC
cdr3_aa: CSASNPDFWGYTF

j_call: TRBJ1-5
clone_size: NA
d_call: TRBD1
v_call: TRBV30
cdr3_nt: TGTGCCTGGGGGACAGGGTTTAATCAGCCCCAGCATTTT
cdr3_aa: CAWGTGFNQPQHF

j_call: TRBJ1-2
clone_size: NA
d_call: NA
v_call: TRBV19
cdr3_nt: TGTGCCAGTAGTATAGGGCCGGGGAACTATGGCTACACCTTC
cdr3_aa: CASSIGPGNYGYTF

j_call: TRBJ2-7
clone_size: NA
d_call: TRBD2
v_call: TRBV7-8
cdr3_nt: TGTGCCAGCAGAGGTACTAGCGGGAGCTCCTACGAGCAGTACTTC
cdr3_aa: CASRGTSGSSYEQYF

j_call: TRBJ1-2
clone_size: NA
d_call: TRBD1
v_call: TRBV19
cdr3_nt: TGTGCCAGTTTTCACAGGGGGTATCGCGACTATGGCTACACCTTC
cdr3_aa: CASFHRGYRDYGYTF

j_call: TRBJ1-3
clone_size: NA
d_call: NA
v_call: TRBV6-5
cdr3_nt: TGTGCCAGCAGTTACTCACAGGCCGGAAACACCATATATTTT
cdr3_aa: CASSYSQAGNTIYF

j_call: TRBJ2-1
clone_size: NA
d_call: NA
v_call: TRBV28
cdr3_nt: TGTGCCAGCAGTTTACGGTACGAGCAGTTCTTC
cdr3_aa: CASSLRYEQFF

j_call: TRBJ2-4
clone_size: NA
d_call: TRBD2
v_call: TRBV5-1
cdr3_nt: TGCGCCAGCACGAGTAGCGGGGCCAAAAACATTCAGTACTTC
cdr3_aa: CASTSSGAKNIQYF

j_call: TRBJ2-3
clone_size: NA
d_call: TRBD1
v_call: TRBV10-3
cdr3_nt: TGTGCCATCAGGAGGGACAGGGGCACAGATACGCAGTATTTT
cdr3_aa: CAIRRDRGTDTQYF

j_call: TRBJ2-5
clone_size: once
d_call: NA
v_call: TRBV2
cdr3_nt: TGTGCCAGCAGTTCTCAGGGGACCCAAGAGACCCAGTACTTC
cdr3_aa: CASSSQGTQETQYF

j_call: TRBJ2-7
clone_size: NA
d_call: NA
v_call: TRBV11-2
cdr3_nt: TGTGCCAGCAGCTTAGACCCGTTCGGAGAGAACGAGCAGTACTTC
cdr3_aa: CASSLDPFGENEQYF

j_call: TRBJ1-5
clone_size: NA
d_call: TRBD1
v_call: TRBV28
cdr3_nt: TGTGCCAGCAGTTCAAGTAAGGGGGCCCCAGGGCAGCCCCAGCATTTT
cdr3_aa: CASSSSKGAPGQPQHF

j_call: TRBJ1-2
clone_size: NA
d_call: NA
v_call: TRBV5-4
cdr3_nt: TGTGCCAGCAGCACCGGGGACTCGGGCTATGGCTACACCTTC
cdr3_aa: CASSTGDSGYGYTF

j_call: TRBJ1-2
clone_size: NA
d_call: NA
v_call: TRBV4-1
cdr3_nt: TGCGCCAGCAGCCTCGGGGGGCGATCTAACTATGGCTACACCTTC
cdr3_aa: CASSLGGRSNYGYTF

j_call: TRBJ2-3
clone_size: NA
d_call: NA
v_call: TRBV11-2
cdr3_nt: TGTGCCAGCAGCTTAGATGGGGCTACAGATACGCAGTATTTT
cdr3_aa: CASSLDGATDTQYF

j_call: TRBJ2-3
clone_size: NA
d_call: TRBD2
v_call: TRBV19
cdr3_nt: TGTGCCAGTAGTATCCCCTGGGGGCGGGAGGGCACAGATACGCAGTATTTT
cdr3_aa: CASSIPWGREGTDTQYF

j_call: TRBJ2-5
clone_size: NA
d_call: TRBD2
v_call: TRBV5-1
cdr3_nt: TGCGCCAGCAGCCCCGCGGGACTAGCGTTCAAGACCCAGTACTTC
cdr3_aa: CASSPAGLAFKTQYF

j_call: TRBJ2-2
clone_size: NA
d_call: TRBD1
v_call: TRBV5-1
cdr3_nt: TGCGCCAGCAGCTTGTACCCGGACAGGGGGGGAGCCGGGGAGCTGTTTTTT
cdr3_aa: CASSLYPDRGGAGELFF

j_call: TRBJ2-3
clone_size: NA
d_call: NA
v_call: TRBV11-3
cdr3_nt: TGTGCCAGCAGCTTACAGGGTGGCACAGATACGCAGTATTTT
cdr3_aa: CASSLQGGTDTQYF

j_call: TRBJ1-2
clone_size: NA
d_call: TRBD1
v_call: TRBV6-1
cdr3_nt: TGTGCCAGCAGTGAATGGACAGGGGGCGGCTATGGCTACACCTTC
cdr3_aa: CASSEWTGGGYGYTF

j_call: TRBJ1-5
clone_size: NA
d_call: TRBD1
v_call: TRBV15
cdr3_nt: TGTGCCACCAGCAGAATAAAGACAGGGAAACAGCCCCAGCATTTT
cdr3_aa: CATSRIKTGKQPQHF

j_call: TRBJ1-1
clone_size: NA
d_call: NA
v_call: TRBV5-5
cdr3_nt: TGTGCCAGCAGCTTGTTAGACATGAACACTGAAGCTTTCTTT
cdr3_aa: CASSLLDMNTEAFF

j_call: TRBJ2-2
clone_size: NA
d_call: TRBD1
v_call: TRBV29-1
cdr3_nt: TGCAGCGCCGGGACAGGGTTCGCGAACACCGGGGAGCTGTTTTTT
cdr3_aa: CSAGTGFANTGELFF